Shown below are 27 T cell receptor beta chains from a single sample sequenced in a study of early T cells in non-severe SARS-CoV-2 infection. One entry per CDR3 protein results from TCRdb running MiXCR on the 5' RACE reads. The repertoire holds 48,000 or so distinct CDR3 sequences, 6.2% seen once, with about 7% in the top ten. The sequenced sample was whole blood, obtained at baseline. The source is an adult who was a healthcare worker with PCR-confirmed SARS-CoV-2 infection or an uninfected control (not recorded which).

This clonotype was picked up a small number of times. This rearrangement joins TRBV24-1 to TRBJ2-3, with 11 bases that match TRBD1. The germline V gene encodes CDR1 KGHDR and CDR2 SFDVKD. V shed 4 bases, J shed 4 bases, and the junction held 9 bases outside the gene matches. CDR3 length: 17 amino acids. CDR3 nucleotide sequence: TGTGCCACCAGTGACCCTAGAGGACAGGGGGCCTCAGATACGCAGTATTTT. Translated, it gives CATSDPRGQGASDTQYF.

This clonotype occurred many times. This CDR3 is CASSPFIGSFMNEQFF. The CDR3 DNA sequence: TGTGCCAGCAGCCCCTTTATTGGGAGTTTTATGAATGAGCAGTTCTTC. This rearrangement joins TRBV11-2 to TRBJ2-1, with a possible D match to TRBD2 (5 bases). The CDR3 has 16 residues. V lost 5 bases, J lost 7 bases, and 21 bases lay in between. Per the germline V gene, CDR1 is SGHAT and CDR2 is FQNNGV.

The chain links TRBV27 to TRBJ2-7; D is undetermined. The germline CDR1 and CDR2 sequences are MNHEY and SMNVEV (reference sequence). CDR3 size: 11 residues. V was shortened by 6 bases and J by 10 bases, with 13 bases between the two germline ends. The CDR3 DNA reads TGTGCCAGCAGCTACCAGGCAACCCAGTACTTC. Translating it yields CASSYQATQYF.

The chain recombines TRBV11-2 with TRBJ1-5; unclear D gene. Germline V CDR1 and CDR2: SGHAT, FQNNGV. The CDR3 contains 15 residues. V was clipped by 1 base and J by 7 bases, with 14 bases between them. The CDR3 nucleotides read TGTGCCAGCAGCTTAGTTGCCAGCGCTGGGCAGCCCCAGCATTTT. Translation: CASSLVASAGQPQHF.

In this sample, this clonotype is medium-sized. The V gene is TRBV5-4, the J gene TRBJ1-1; D remains unclear. The CDR3 runs to 12 residues. V lost 2 bases, J lost 0 bases, and 2 bases lay in between. CDR1 is SGHNT and CDR2 is YYREEE in the germline V gene (reference sequence). CDR3 region: CASSFVNTEAFF. CDR3 DNA: TGTGCCAGCAGCTTTGTGAACACTGAAGCTTTCTTT.

This clonotype has a handful of counts. The chain recombines TRBV10-3 with TRBJ1-1, with 8 nucleotides matching TRBD1. CDR3 length equals 14 residues. The V gene's germline CDR1 is ENHRY and CDR2 SYGVKD. The J segment lost 1 base and the V segment lost 6 bases, leaving 4 bases of the junction unmatched. DNA for the CDR3: TGTGCCATCAGACAGGGGGGAGAGAACACTGAAGCTTTCTTT. It specifies CAIRQGGENTEAFF.

This chain joins TRBV12-3 or TRBV12-4 and TRBJ2-3; 9 bases align to TRBD1. This CDR3 comprises 17 residues. Germline trimming cut 3 bases from V and 1 base from J; bases unmatched to any gene: 8. In DNA form, the CDR3 reads TGTGCCAGCAGTTTTGGGACAGGGAATTCAGGCACAGATACGCAGTATTTT. Encoded protein: CASSFGTGNSGTDTQYF.

This clonotype appeared many times. This chain joins TRBV28 and TRBJ2-3; D is unclear. Trimming removed 3 bases at V and 3 bases at J, with 13 bases between. Germline V gene sequence: CDR1 MDHEN, CDR2 SYDVKM. This CDR3 is built from 15 residues. The CDR3 sequence: CASSFQFGSTDTQYF. CDR3 in DNA: TGTGCCAGCAGTTTTCAGTTTGGTTCTACAGATACGCAGTATTTT.

The chain carries TRBV5-1 and TRBJ1-1; D unresolved. V lost 4 bases, J lost 4 bases, and 14 bases lay in between. The CDR3 has 14 amino acids. The germline gives CDR1 SGHRS, CDR2 YFSETQ. This CDR3 is CASSPTGGVTEAFF. CDR3 coding DNA: TGCGCCAGCAGCCCAACTGGTGGGGTCACTGAAGCTTTCTTT.

The table lists this clonotype with a few counts. The DNA for the CDR3 is TGTGCCAGCAGTTTGGCAGGGGGCAACACCGGGGAGCTGTTTTTT. Translation: CASSLAGGNTGELFF. The chain joins TRBV6-6 to TRBJ2-2, with TRBD1 identical over 8 bases. Germline V CDR1 and CDR2: MNHNY, SVGAGI (reference sequence). CDR3 length: 15 amino acids. Unmatched junction bases numbered 3, after V lost 4 bases and J lost 2 bases.

This clonotype came up many times. The chain combines TRBV28 with TRBJ2-7, with 9 positions matching TRBD2. Trimming removed 5 bases from V and 0 bases from J; junction bases left unmatched: 5. The CDR3 totals 15 residues. Germline loops: CDR1 MDHEN, CDR2 SYDVKM. CDR3 region: CASSISGSLSYEQYF. The CDR3 nucleotides are TGTGCCAGCAGTATTAGCGGGAGCCTCTCCTACGAGCAGTACTTC.

The rearrangement uses TRBV12-3 or TRBV12-4 and TRBJ2-3; unclear D gene. Trimming left V 4 bases short and J 1 base short, with 9 bases between. The CDR3 is 14 residues long. CDR3: CASSSLVGTDTQYF. The CDR3 DNA sequence: TGTGCCAGCAGTTCGCTAGTTGGCACAGATACGCAGTATTTT.

In its sample, this clonotype was seen a few times. The V call is TRBV6-4, the J call TRBJ2-1, with 11 bases matching TRBD2. This CDR3 has 15 amino acids. With V trimmed by 3 bases and J by 6 bases, 4 bases remained unmatched. The germline gives CDR1 MRHNA, CDR2 SNTAGT. The CDR3 sequence: CASSDTSGSANEQFF. Written as DNA, the CDR3 is TGTGCCAGCAGTGATACTAGCGGGAGCGCCAATGAGCAGTTCTTC.

The table lists this clonotype with many counts. The rearrangement joins TRBV7-3 to TRBJ2-5; D is uncertain. Trimming left V 1 base short and J 1 base short, with 13 bases between. Looked up from germline, CDR1 is SGHTA and CDR2 is FQGTGA. CDR3 length equals 16 residues. The CDR3 DNA is TGTGCCAGCAGCTTAAGGCCACCGACCCGCCAAGAGACCCAGTACTTC. It encodes CASSLRPPTRQETQYF.

This clonotype was seen a few times. The rearrangement links TRBV7-6 to TRBJ2-5; possibly TRBD1 or TRBD2 for D (6 bases each). The CDR3 runs to 17 residues. The V end was cut by 4 bases, the J end by 5 bases, with 23 bases between. CDR1 is SGHVS, CDR2 FNYEAQ, per germline. CDR3 bases: TGTGCCAGCAGCTCTAGGGTAGGGGGACTCTTCGCGGAGACCCAGTACTTC. It encodes CASSSRVGGLFAETQYF.

This clonotype occurred many times. The V call is TRBV28, the J call TRBJ2-7; 12 bases agree with TRBD2. CDR1 is MDHEN, CDR2 SYDVKM, per germline. Losses at the gene ends were 6 bases for V and 0 bases for J; bases not matched to a gene: 3. This CDR3 is built from 15 residues. CDR3 protein: CASRELAGGSYEQYF. CDR3 nucleotides: TGTGCCAGCAGGGAACTAGCGGGGGGCTCCTACGAGCAGTACTTC. Full variable domain (outside the CDR3, taken from reference TRBV28 and TRBJ2-7): DVKVTQSSRYLVKRTGEKVFLECVQDMDHENMFWYRQDPGLGLRLIYFSYDVKMKEKGDIPEGYSVSREKKERFSLILESASTNQTSMYLCASRELAGGSYEQYFGPGTRLTVT.

This clonotype was picked up a small number of times. The chain couples TRBV12-3 or TRBV12-4 to TRBJ1-1; possible D gene TRBD1, 5 bases. Trimming shortened V by 6 bases and J by 1 base, and 9 bases separated the two germline ends. The CDR3 has 13 amino acids. In DNA form, the CDR3 reads TGTGCCAGCAGCGGCGACAGGAACACTGAAGCTTTCTTT. The encoded protein is CASSGDRNTEAFF.

This clonotype was seen at least ten times. The V and J genes are TRBV24-1 and TRBJ2-3; TRBD2 agrees at 10 bases. Germline CDR1 is KGHDR and CDR2 is SFDVKD. The CDR3 extends over 18 amino acids. Unmatched junction bases numbered 5, after V lost 0 bases and J lost 0 bases. Here the CDR3 reads CATSDLGGLAASTDTQYF. CDR3 nucleotides: TGTGCCACCAGTGATTTGGGCGGACTAGCGGCTAGCACAGATACGCAGTATTTT.

In its sample, this clonotype was seen a few times. V usage is TRBV6-5 and J usage is TRBJ2-2, with no clear D. Trimming removed 0 bases at V and 7 bases at J, with 9 bases between. Germline CDR1 MNHEY, CDR2 SVGAGI. CDR3 length: 14 residues. CDR3 protein: CASSYSRSSGELFF. In DNA form, the CDR3 reads TGTGCCAGCAGTTACTCACGGAGTAGCGGGGAGCTGTTTTTT.

The chain recombines TRBV28 with TRBJ2-7; a weak D match, TRBD1 (6 bases). V was pared by 6 bases and J by 7 bases, with 19 bases between. CDR3 length equals 14 residues. Germline-derived CDR1 and CDR2 are MDHEN and SYDVKM. CDR3 sequence reads: CASRTGLPRGEQYF. The CDR3 nucleotides are TGTGCCAGCAGGACAGGCCTGCCGAGGGGGGAGCAGTACTTC.

In its sample, this clonotype was seen many times. The V and J genes are TRBV20-1 and TRBJ2-5; unclear D gene. The CDR3 covers 15 residues. Germline V lookup: CDR1 DFQATT, CDR2 SNEGSKA (reference sequence). Trimming left V 1 base short and J 0 bases short, with 12 bases between. CDR3 nucleotide sequence: TGCAGTGCTAGAGGCTGGGTCTACCACCAAGAGACCCAGTACTTC. Its protein is CSARGWVYHQETQYF.

This clonotype was counted between two and nine times. V and J are TRBV27 and TRBJ2-2; tentative D call: TRBD1 (5 bases). CDR1 and CDR2 (germline): MNHEY, SMNVEV (reference sequence). Trimming took off 2 bases at V and 0 bases at J, with 7 bases between the two ends. CDR3 length equals 15 residues. The CDR3 loop is CASSLARANTGELFF. DNA of the CDR3: TGTGCCAGCAGTTTAGCCAGGGCGAACACCGGGGAGCTGTTTTTT.

This chain uses TRBV3-1 with TRBJ1-6, with a weak D call TRBD1 (5 bases). The germline CDR1 and CDR2 sequences are LGHDT and YNNKEL (reference sequence). The V end was cut by 1 base, the J end by 0 bases, with 16 bases between. The length of the CDR3 is 19 residues. The CDR3 DNA is TGTGCCAGCAGCCAAGTCCCATCCGGAAGGGGCTCCTATAATTCACCCCTCCACTTT. Protein product: CASSQVPSGRGSYNSPLHF.

This clonotype was detected many times. The rearrangement joins TRBV20-1 to TRBJ2-3; the match to TRBD1 covers 7 bases. CDR1 and CDR2 (germline): DFQATT, SNEGSKA (reference sequence). V was clipped by 5 bases and J by 6 bases; unmatched bases: 2. The CDR3 has 11 residues. This CDR3 is CSAPQGDTQYF. For the CDR3, the DNA is TGCAGTGCTCCACAGGGGGATACGCAGTATTTT.

This clonotype was counted only a few times. The chain is built from TRBV28 and TRBJ2-7; tentatively, D is TRBD2 (6 bases). The germline gives CDR1 MDHEN, CDR2 SYDVKM. V shed 6 bases and J shed 0 bases, with 15 bases lying between them. CDR3 length: 15 amino acids. Here the CDR3 DNA reads TGTGCCAGCAGCCCTCGACTCGGGAGCTCCTACGAGCAGTACTTC. Protein: CASSPRLGSSYEQYF. The full variable domain, in which reference TRBV28 and TRBJ2-7 provide the parts outside the CDR3, is DVKVTQSSRYLVKRTGEKVFLECVQDMDHENMFWYRQDPGLGLRLIYFSYDVKMKEKGDIPEGYSVSREKKERFSLILESASTNQTSMYLCASSPRLGSSYEQYFGPGTRLTVT.

The CDR3 DNA follows: TGTGCCAGCAGTCTTAGGGGACTTGATAATTCACCCCTCCACTTT. Translated, it gives CASSLRGLDNSPLHF. The chain has TRBV11-2 and TRBJ1-6; D may be TRBD1 (5 bases). V was cut by 6 bases and J by 5 bases, with 14 bases left in between. The CDR3 runs to 15 residues. The germline CDR1 and CDR2 sequences are SGHAT and FQNNGV.

This clonotype was detected many times. The J gene is TRBJ2-1, the V gene TRBV11-2; 12 bases fit TRBD2. The V gene's germline CDR1 is SGHAT and CDR2 FQNNGV. The CDR3 runs 15 residues. Germline trimming cut 5 bases from V and 6 bases from J; bases unmatched to any gene: 5. As DNA, the CDR3 is TGTGCCAGCAGCGTTCGACTAGCGGGAGTCAATGAGCAGTTCTTC. Protein: CASSVRLAGVNEQFF. Full variable domain (outside the CDR3, taken from reference TRBV11-2 and TRBJ2-1): EAGVAQSPRYKIIEKRQSVAFWCNPISGHATLYWYQQILGQGPKLLIQFQNNGVVDDSQLPKDRFSAERLKGVDSTLKIQPAKLEDSAVYLCASSVRLAGVNEQFFGPGTRLTVL.